The source of this T cell receptor beta chain is a study of T cell repertoires in cytomegalovirus infection. The wider study: Indications of both CMV infection and matching HLA type were provided by public TCR beta signatures. Study-wide points: Summed frequency of public TCR beta families distinguished CMV carriers with the relevant HLA.

With regard to this clonotype: As yet, its antigen is unknown.

Each CDR3 protein gets one entry after TCRdb re-called the reads with MiXCR. There are 700,000 to 900,000 distinct CDR3 sequences in the sample; 29% occur only once, and around 13% lies in the top ten. Germline loops: CDR1 MNHEY, CDR2 SVGAGI. Trimming shortened V by 6 bases and J by 3 bases, and 17 bases separated the two germline ends. The CDR3 has 15 residues. The TCR originated in a human donor in good health (CMV status not recorded). Some clones in this sample may be carry-over from other donors' samples. Sequenced here: cultured CD8+ T cells from PBMCs, sampled from culture after CMV antigen stimulation. The V and J genes are TRBV6-5 and TRBJ1-2; possible D gene TRBD1, 5 bases. The CDR3 region has the DNA TGTGCCAGCAGCCCCCTGGACACGGGGTACTATGGCTACACCTTC. This translates into CASSPLDTGYYGYTF.